Described below is a single T cell receptor beta chain sequence and its context. Only in-frame clones appear in the TCRdb table, and some are missing; sequencing was by immunoSEQ multiplex PCR. The table lists approximately 150,000 clones, 85% to 95% of them singletons. This sample was taken from a study of control samples from healthy donors and cancer patients. This TCR was sampled from a woman younger than 35 in good health. Source material: blood.

The CDR3 DNA reads as TGTGCCAGCAGTTTGGGTGCAGGGGGAATGAACACTGAAGCTTTCTTT. Its translation is CASSLGAGGMNTEAFF. V usage is TRBV28 and J usage is TRBJ1-1, with 7 bases fitting TRBD1. The germline gives CDR1 MDHEN, CDR2 SYDVKM. The CDR3 is made up of 16 amino acids. J lost 0 bases, V lost 3 bases, and 7 bases had no gene match.